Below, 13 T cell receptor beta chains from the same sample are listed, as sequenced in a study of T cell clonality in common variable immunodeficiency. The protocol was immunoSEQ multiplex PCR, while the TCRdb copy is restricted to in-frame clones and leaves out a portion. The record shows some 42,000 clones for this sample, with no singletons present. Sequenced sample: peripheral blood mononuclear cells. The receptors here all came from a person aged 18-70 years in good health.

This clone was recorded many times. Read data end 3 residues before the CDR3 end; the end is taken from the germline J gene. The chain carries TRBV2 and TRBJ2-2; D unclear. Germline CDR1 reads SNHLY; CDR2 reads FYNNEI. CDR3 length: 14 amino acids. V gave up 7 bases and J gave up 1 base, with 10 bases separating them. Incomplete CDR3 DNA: TGTGCCAGCACCCAGAAGGGGAACACCGGGGAG. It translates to CASTQKGNTGE. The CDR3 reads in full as CASTQKGNTGELFF. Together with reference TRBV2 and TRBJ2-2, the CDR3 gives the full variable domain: EPEVTQTPSHQVTQMGQEVILRCVPISNHLYFYWYRQILGQKVEFLVSFYNNEISEKSEIFDDQFSVERPDGSNFTLKIRSTKLEDSAMYFCASTQKGNTGELFFGEGSRLTVL.

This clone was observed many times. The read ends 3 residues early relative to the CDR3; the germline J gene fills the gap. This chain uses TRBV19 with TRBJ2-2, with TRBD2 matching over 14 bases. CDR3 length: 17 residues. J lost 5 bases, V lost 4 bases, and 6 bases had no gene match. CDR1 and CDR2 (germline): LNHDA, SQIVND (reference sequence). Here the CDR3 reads CASSTDRTSGRTGELFF. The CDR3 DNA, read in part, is TGTGCCAGTAGTACGGACAGGACTAGCGGGAGGACCGGGGAG.

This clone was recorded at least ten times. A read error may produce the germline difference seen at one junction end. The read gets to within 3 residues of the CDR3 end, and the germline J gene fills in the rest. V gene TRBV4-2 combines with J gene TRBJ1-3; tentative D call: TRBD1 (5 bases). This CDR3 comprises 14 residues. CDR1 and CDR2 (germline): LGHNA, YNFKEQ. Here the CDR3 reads CASSSGDSRNTIYF. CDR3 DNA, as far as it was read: TGCGCCAGCAGCTCGGGGGACTCCAGAAACACC.

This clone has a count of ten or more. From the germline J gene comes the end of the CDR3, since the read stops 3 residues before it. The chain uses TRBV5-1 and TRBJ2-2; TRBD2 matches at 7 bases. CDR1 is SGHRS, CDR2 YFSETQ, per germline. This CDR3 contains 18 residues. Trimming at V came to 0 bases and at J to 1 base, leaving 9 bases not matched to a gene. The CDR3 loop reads CASSLGVTSLVNTGELFF. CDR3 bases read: TGCGCCAGCAGCTTGGGGGTGACTAGCCTGGTGAACACCGGGGAG.

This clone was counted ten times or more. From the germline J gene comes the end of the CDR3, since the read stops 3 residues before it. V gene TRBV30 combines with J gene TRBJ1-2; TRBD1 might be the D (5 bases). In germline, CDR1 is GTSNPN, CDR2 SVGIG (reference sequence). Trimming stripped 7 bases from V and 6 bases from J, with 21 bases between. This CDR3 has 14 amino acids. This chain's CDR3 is CASTNAGYAHGYTF. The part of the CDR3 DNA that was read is TGTGCCTCCACAAACGCAGGGTACGCCCATGGC.

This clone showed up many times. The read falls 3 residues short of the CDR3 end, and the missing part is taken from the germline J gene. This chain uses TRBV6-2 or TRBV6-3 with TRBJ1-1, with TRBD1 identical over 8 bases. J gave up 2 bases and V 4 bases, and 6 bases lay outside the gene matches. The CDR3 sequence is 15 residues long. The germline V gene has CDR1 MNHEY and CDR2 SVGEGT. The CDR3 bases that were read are TGTGCCAGCAGTTCAGGAGGACAGGGTAACACTGAA. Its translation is CASSSGGQGNTE. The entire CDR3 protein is CASSSGGQGNTEAFF.

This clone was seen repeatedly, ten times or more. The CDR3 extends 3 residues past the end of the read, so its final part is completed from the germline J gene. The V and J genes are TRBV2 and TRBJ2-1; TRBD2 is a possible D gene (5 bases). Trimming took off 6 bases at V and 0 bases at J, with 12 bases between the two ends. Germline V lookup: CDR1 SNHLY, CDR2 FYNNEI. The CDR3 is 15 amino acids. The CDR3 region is CASSPRRSSYNEQFF. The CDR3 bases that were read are TGTGCCAGCAGCCCCAGGAGGAGCTCCTACAATGAG.

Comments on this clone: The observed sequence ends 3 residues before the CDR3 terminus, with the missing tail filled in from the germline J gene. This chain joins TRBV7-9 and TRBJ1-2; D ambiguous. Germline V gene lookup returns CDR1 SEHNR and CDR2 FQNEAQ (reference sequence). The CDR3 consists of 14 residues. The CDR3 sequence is CASNSGAQSYDYTF. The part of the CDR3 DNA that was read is TGTGCCAGCAACAGTGGAGCTCAAAGCTACGAC.

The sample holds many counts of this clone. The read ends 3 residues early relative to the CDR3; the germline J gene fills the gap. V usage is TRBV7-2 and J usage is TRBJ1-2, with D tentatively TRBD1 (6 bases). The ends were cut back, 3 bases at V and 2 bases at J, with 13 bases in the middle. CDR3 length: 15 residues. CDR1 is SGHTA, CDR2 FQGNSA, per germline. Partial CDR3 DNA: TGTGCCAGCAGCTTGGTGACAGGAAGCAACTATGGC. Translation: CASSLVTGSNYG. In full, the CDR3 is CASSLVTGSNYGYTF.

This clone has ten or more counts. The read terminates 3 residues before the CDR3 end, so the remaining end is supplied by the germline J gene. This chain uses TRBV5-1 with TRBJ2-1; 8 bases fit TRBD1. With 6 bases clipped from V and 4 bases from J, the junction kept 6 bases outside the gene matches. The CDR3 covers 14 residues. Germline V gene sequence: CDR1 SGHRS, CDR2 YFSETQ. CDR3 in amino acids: CASTTGDNYNEQFF. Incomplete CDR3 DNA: TGCGCCAGCACGACAGGGGATAATTACAATGAG.

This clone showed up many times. CDR3 sequence: CASSPNRAGGNEQFF. CDR3 bases read: TGTGCCAGCTCACCAAATCGGGCGGGAGGGAATGAG. The chain links TRBV18 to TRBJ2-1; 9 bases fit TRBD2. The read gets to within 3 residues of the CDR3 end, and the germline J gene fills in the rest. CDR1 and CDR2 from the germline V gene are KGHSH and LQKENI. V was clipped by 2 bases and J by 7 bases; unmatched bases: 6. This CDR3 spans 15 amino acids.

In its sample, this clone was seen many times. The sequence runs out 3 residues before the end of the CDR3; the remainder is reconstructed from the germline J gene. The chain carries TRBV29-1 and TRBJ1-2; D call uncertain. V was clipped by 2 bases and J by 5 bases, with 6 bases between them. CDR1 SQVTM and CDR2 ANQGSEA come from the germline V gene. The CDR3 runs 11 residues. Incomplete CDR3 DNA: TGCAGCGTTGAAACACGTTATGGC. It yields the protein CSVETRYG. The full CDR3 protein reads CSVETRYGYTF.

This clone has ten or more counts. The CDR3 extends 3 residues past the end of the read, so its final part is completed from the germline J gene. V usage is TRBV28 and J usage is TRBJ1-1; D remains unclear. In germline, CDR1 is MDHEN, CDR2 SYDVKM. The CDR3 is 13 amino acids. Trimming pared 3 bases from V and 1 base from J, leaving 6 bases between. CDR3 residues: CASSLKPNTEAFF. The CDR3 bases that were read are TGTGCCAGCAGTTTGAAGCCGAACACTGAA.